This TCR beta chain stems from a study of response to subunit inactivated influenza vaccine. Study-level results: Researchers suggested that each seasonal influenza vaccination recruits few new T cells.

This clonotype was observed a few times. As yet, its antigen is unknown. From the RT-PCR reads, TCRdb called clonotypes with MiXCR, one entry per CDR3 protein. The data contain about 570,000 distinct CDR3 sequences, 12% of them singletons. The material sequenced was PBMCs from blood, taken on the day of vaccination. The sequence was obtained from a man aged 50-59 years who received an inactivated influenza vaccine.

CDR3: CASSQTLADSYNEQFF. DNA for the CDR3: TGTGCCAGCAGTCAAACACTAGCGGACTCCTACAATGAGCAGTTCTTC. The V and J genes are TRBV12-3 or TRBV12-4 and TRBJ2-1; 8 bases agree with TRBD2. J gave up 0 bases and V 5 bases, and 6 bases lay outside the gene matches. The CDR3 spans 16 residues.